This T cell receptor (beta chain) appears in the sequencing data of a study of shared clonotypes between healthy human individuals (dated by TCRdb to 2018 to 2021). In terms of the full investigation: The cohort included a few men and a couple of women between 18 and 49 years of age. Per donor, three plates each were used for CD4 naive and CD4 memory, two for CD8 naive, and one for CD8 memory. The study deeply sequenced blood TCR repertoires of five healthy adults to estimate repertoire size and the extent of clonotype sharing between individuals. Libraries were prepared and TCR repertoires were sequenced by different laboratories using diverse techniques, in order to increase sequencing depth and limit assay-specific biases. Per donor, leukapheresis produced somewhere between about 0.94 and 9 billion PBMCs. What the work shows at the level of the full study, not this receptor alone: Incomplete sequencing was indicated by rarefaction of sorted-subset datasets, despite the large sequencing depth. Pairwise subsampling indicated that sequencing depth was expected to affect the degree of clonotype sharing among donors. Sampling was restricted to blood, and TCR repertoires in tissues likely differ from the TCR repertoires found in blood. Because the study included a small number of donors, the genetic and exposure-history diversity represented was limited. Higher generation probabilities were observed for clonotypes shared by all four sorted-subset donors than for non-shared clonotypes. Sharing across several donors was observed for around 5% of naive CD4, less than 4% of naive CD8, over 2% of memory CD4, and approximately 0.41% of memory CD8 clonotypes. Naive subsets generally had larger estimated clonotype richness than memory subsets.

Inclusive of the bounding cysteine and phenylalanine, the CDR3 is 12 residues long. Only the CDR3 portion is preserved as DNA: 36 bases, with reading frame beginning at the first base. V loses 2 bases of germline sequence and J loses 7 bases, and the interval between the two ends is 5 bases. Per the germline V gene, MDHEN is the CDR1 and SYDVKM is the CDR2. TCR CDR3 regions were amplified from genomic DNA by multiplex PCR using the deep immunoSEQ assay. Genomic DNA extracted from each cell subset was distributed evenly over all wells of several immunoSEQ 96-well plates, and each plate served as one replicate. Each replicate PCR for sorted subsets received approximately 220 ng genomic DNA, equal to tens of thousands of T cell genomes. The purified libraries were quantified using a Qubit 3.0 fluorometer, sized with a Bioanalyzer 2100, and then quantified again using the KAPA Library Quantification kit. Every immunoSEQ 96-well plate was sequenced on a dedicated single-read 150-cycle Illumina NextSeq 550 flow cell. Per the authors' processing: Because the immunoSEQ output held only junctional sequences and lacked quality scores, the filtering could not match the filtering applied to full-length reads. Sequences were annotated with PyIR, a Python wrapper for IgBLAST v1.9, and V/J genes and CDR3 were assigned using IMGT germline references. Reads were filtered out if the reads had weak V/J assignments (E-value above 1e-6), no CDR3, stop codons, out-of-frame junctions, or ambiguous translated residues. V3J clonotypes were defined as sequences sharing an identical inferred V gene, J gene, and CDR3 amino acid sequence. Percentage overlap between repertoires was computed as shared unique clonotypes divided by the size of the smaller repertoire. Three approaches were used to assess repertoire richness: RTK rarefaction, the Chao1 estimator, and Recon v2.1 estimates of unobserved clonotypes. For all TCRbeta clonotypes obtained by the gDNA method from a few donors, generation probabilities were computed with OLGA. Imported from immuneACCESS, the table was reduced by TCRdb to in-frame sequences with V and J called. These copies leave out some clones; in studies compared against another copy, an unresolved V gene accounts for under half, and the cause of the remainder is not known. Clonal size and the V and J genes are those of that table, whereas D and trimming came from the DNA. Within this sample are around 1.5 million clones, with roughly 98% of them counted one time only. The ten largest clones capture roughly 0.42% of the sample.

Donors were healthy HIV-negative adults with no recently reported acute infections or vaccinations. Every donor was a Caucasian adult living in Nashville, Tennessee, USA. Magnetic negative selection was used to enrich CD4+ T cells, after which naive cells were positively selected on CD45RA and the negative fraction became the memory subset. After blood collection by leukapheresis, PBMCs were isolated using Ficoll-Histopaque density gradient centrifugation and then cryopreserved in the vapor phase of liquid nitrogen. Analytical flow cytometry was used to check the purity and quantity of each magnetically sorted T cell population. From each sorted fraction, genomic DNA was isolated and quantified by UV absorbance on a Nanodrop 2000c. On this clone itself: Its antigen is currently not known. No quality values exist for individual bases; no much larger clone is one base distant.

This TCR was recovered from a man in his thirties or forties in good health. Source material: naive CD4+ T cells sorted from blood. Reading the label with the study, this specimen's cell subset or site is: CD45RA+ positively selected. Rearrangement joined TRBV28 to TRBJ1-4; the D gene assignment is ambiguous. The CDR3 protein: CASSLLREKLFF. The nucleotides are TGTGCCAGCAGTTTACTGCGTGAAAAACTGTTTTTT.